This T cell receptor (beta chain) stems from a study of cytomegalovirus exposure and HLA in healthy donors (dated by TCRdb to about 2017). Context from the whole study: An earlier analysis of roughly 610 of the donors reported roughly 300 Gb of sequence data and about 120 million unique TCR beta sequences obtained from about 200 million T cells. Donor age, sex, ethnicity and CMV serostatus were collected together with the repertoire data. Because of strong linkage in the cohort, 4 to 6 DR-DQ haplotypes were treated as single units for association and clustering. High-throughput TCR immunosequencing, statistical association of individual TCRs with disease status, and machine learning were combined to predict cytomegalovirus infection status. Besides the first cohort of approximately 710 subjects, a separate validation cohort made up of 120 different subjects was used. Both class I and class II loci were covered by HLA typing, at four-digit resolution. Genome-wide SNP genotypes for about three fifths of the 666 donors were used in a later genetic analysis, which treated that subset as a discovery cohort. Of the 300 to 400 genotyped donors, approximately 80% fell in the genetic ancestry cluster associated with self-reported Caucasian donors. The study used immunosequencing to profile the T cell repertoires of approximately 650 subjects and linked those repertoires to cytomegalovirus serostatus. The study was designed to test whether signatures of past pathogen exposure could be identified by cataloging public T cell receptors. Typing coverage varied by locus: about 620-630 donors for A, B, C, DRB1 and DQB1; approximately 560 for DQA1; approximately 570 for DPA1; roughly 450 for DPB1. In an earlier analysis of roughly 600 of the donors, high-throughput TCR beta sequencing was used to judge whether each TCR beta V gene segment behaved as functional or pseudogenic. On average, 235,054 unique TCR beta nucleotide sequences were sequenced per donor among about 400 genotyped donors of the cohort, with roughly a sixth of those sequences being non-productive. Every repertoire in the discovery cohort had been generated on one and the same sequencing platform. A later analysis re-analyzed previously published TCR beta repertoires from about 600 donors and added high-resolution HLA genotyping to study TCR occurrence patterns. In the later analysis, no new phenotypic data were used to find candidate immune exposures; instead, reliance was placed on TCR beta sequences and their occurrence across donors. Roughly 300 gigabases of sequencing data and approximately 85 million unique TCR sequences were included in an early release covering about 700 HLA-typed donors. The paper's findings and limits, for the study overall: In a later genetic analysis, a missense DCLRE1C variant was associated with V-gene and J-gene trimming of TCR beta chains, and the association was replicated in an independent cohort. According to the authors, the approach could potentially be generalized to other disease states and immunological phenotypes. The presence/absence analyses assumed that sequencing depth was roughly uniform across donors, and that assumption may not be true. In a later analysis, TCR association rates were found to vary across HLA loci, with the most associated TCRs seen for DRB1 alleles and the fewest for HLA-C alleles. A few of the identified cytomegalovirus-associated TCR beta chains were confirmed in vitro to be specific for cytomegalovirus antigens. In a later analysis, HLA-associated TCR beta chains showed more clonal expansion and lower generation probabilities than non-associated chains that were equally common. Immune exposure information for the cohort was limited to CMV serostatus. A later analysis reported that several top co-occurrence clusters appeared linked to parvovirus B19, influenza, CMV and Epstein-Barr virus. Only TCR beta chains were sequenced in this cohort, and the absence of alpha or paired-chain data limited detectable features. While some public TCRs were present in many individuals, most TCR sequences turned up only very rarely across donors. A further reported finding was that TCR beta sequences accurately predicted the HLA-A and HLA-B alleles for most subjects in the first cohort. At a false discovery rate of 0.05, a later analysis linked some 17,000 TCR beta sequences to specific HLA alleles. In the study, about 150 TCR beta chains were listed as associated with cytomegalovirus. In both the original and validation cohorts, the classifier was reported to diagnose cytomegalovirus status with high specificity and sensitivity. In an earlier analysis of around 500 of the donors, most TCR beta V segments appeared in productive rearrangements about 87% or about 30% of the time, broadly matching IMGT annotations. Correlated functional status among segregating V segments might reflect linkage disequilibrium, but an unknown experimental factor could not be ruled out. Assigning TCR associations to individual alleles was difficult when HLA alleles, especially DR and DQ, strongly co-occurred. A cluster of highly shared sequence variants was judged likely to be a technical artifact of the sequencing pipeline. Compared with the approximately 700-donor mean, donors in an Asian-associated ancestry cluster had fewer N-insertions in productive TCRs, according to a later genetic analysis. Roughly 15 rarely observed V segments, including chromosome 9 orphons, were excluded from the earlier analysis of almost 600 of the donors because counts were too low. According to a later analysis, most CMV-associated TCR beta chains appeared to be HLA-restricted, and the HLA associations seemed to be driven largely by CMV exposure. Because some donors lacked HLA typing at each locus, the association tests relied only on the typed subset.

Turning to this clone: Its binding antigen is unknown. Per-base qualities were not stored, and no clone one base away is much larger.

The cohort was made up of approximately 670 healthy bone marrow donors. Cohort members were all nominally healthy when sampled, although unrecorded immune exposures were likely present. The donor was CMV seropositive and was included in the group of approximately 300 seropositive cohort members. Every donor gave a peripheral blood sample, and the peripheral blood mononuclear cells from that sample were used for TCR beta sequencing. The Qiagen DNeasy Blood Extraction Kit was used to extract genomic DNA from the blood cell samples. The library was prepared using the immunoSEQ multiplex PCR assay. The multiplex PCR relied on a mix of 60 forward primers for TCR Vbeta segments and 13 reverse primers for TCR Jbeta segments. The CDR3 region of rearranged TCR beta genes was amplified from genomic DNA with a multiplex PCR assay. On the Illumina HiSeq System, the amplified TCR beta libraries were sequenced as 87-base-pair reads. As for the original processing: In a later analysis, around 80 million unique TCR beta chains were counted across the 500 to 850 repertoires, and approximately 11 million of these chains were shared by at least two donors. To remove PCR and sequencing errors, raw reads were error-corrected and collapsed into unique sequences using a nearest-neighbor algorithm that merged closely related sequences. Alignment of CDR3 sequences to IMGT reference sequences was used to assign V, D and J gene segments. For a sequence to be retained, a match of at least six nucleotides was required to both a V gene segment and a J gene segment. A rearrangement counted as productive if the CDR3 had no stop codons and remained in frame with V and J, and every other rearrangement counted as non-productive. CDR3 was defined by IMGT convention, running from the second conserved V-encoded cysteine to the conserved J-encoded phenylalanine. Sequences without an unambiguous match to a single V gene segment were excluded from the earlier analysis of approximately 560 of the donors. In an earlier analysis of 587 of the donors, V segments were called functional above 56.7% productive rearrangements and were called segregating when the between-donor standard deviation exceeded 5%. To diagnose cytomegalovirus status from the catalog of TCR beta chain sequences, a statistical classification framework was built. In a later analysis, TCR nucleotide sequences were compared against IMGT/GENE-DB human TR gene sequences so that V and J genes could be assigned. A later analysis assigned CDR3 sequences and most-parsimonious VDJ recombination scenarios with the TCRdist pipeline. A later analysis defined each TCR beta chain by its CDR3 amino acid sequence plus V-gene family, and excluded reads lacking a unique V-gene family. To address suspected cross-contamination and a sequencing artifact, a later analysis removed 592 highly shared, low-generation-probability nucleotide sequences. A later analysis calculated a clonal expansion index for each public chain from normalized within-repertoire ranks of inferred template counts. In a later analysis, generation probabilities were computed using a VDJ recombination model fitted to out-of-frame rearrangements, and the results were checked against IGoR. In a later analysis, TCR-TCR, TCR-HLA and TCR-CMV co-occurrence was scored with hypergeometric tests, and a repertoire-size bias correction was applied to TCR pairs. A later analysis estimated false discovery rates by permuting HLA or CMV assignments 20 times. In a later analysis, co-occurring TCRs were grouped with DBSCAN, and TCRdist sequence similarity was added when clustering was performed within HLA-allele-positive subsets. For co-occurrence clustering, repertoires with fewer than 30,000 or more than 120,000 public chains were excluded, along with a handful of repertoires with anomalous nucleotide sharing. TCRdb took over this immuneACCESS table, retaining in-frame rearrangements with V and J assigned. Such tables are incomplete; in checked studies, under half of the missing clones stem from an unresolved V gene, and the remainder is unexplained. For V, J and clone size, that table is used; D and trimming come from the DNA. In this sample the table shows 100,000 to 150,000 clones, over 9.5% of which occur a single time. The top ten hold just over 4.5% of the sample.

The clonotype comes from a woman under 30 in good health and CMV-seropositive. The specimen was PBMCs.

The nucleotide sequence reads TGTGCCAGCAGCCCCGCCGACCCCTTTCGAGGGAGTAACGAGCAGTACTTC. It translates as CASSPADPFRGSNEQYF. The sequence links TRBV7-9 to TRBJ2-7; possibly the D gene is TRBD2, per 5 matching bases. Including the terminal cysteine and phenylalanine, the CDR3 comprises 17 residues. Left in the record is the CDR3 DNA by itself, 51 bases read in frame from the first base. CDR1 and CDR2, per the germline V gene (reference sequence), are SEHNR and FQNEAQ. V lost 5 bases and J lost 5 bases; the stretch between them is 25 bases long.